This T cell receptor (beta chain) is drawn from a study of T cell repertoires in cytomegalovirus infection. Study-wide results and caveats: Clonotype analysis showed dominance of the ex vivo response by HLA-C-restricted CMV-specific TCR beta clonotypes. Summed frequency of shared TCR beta families picked out CMV carriers who also had the relevant HLA.

In TCRdb, the reads were re-called with MiXCR into one record per CDR3 protein. The data show approximately 1,000,000 distinct CDR3 sequences, roughly 30% seen once. This clonotype turned up a few times. Its matching antigen is unknown. The starting material was cultured CD8+ T cells from PBMCs, obtained from culture after CMV antigen stimulation. This TCR was recovered from a human donor in good health (CMV status not recorded). Some clones in this sample may be carry-over from other donors' samples.

The chain's CDR3 is CASSQLTGDSTGELFF. As DNA, the CDR3 is TGTGCCAGCAGCCAGTTGACGGGAGATAGCACCGGGGAGCTGTTTTTT. The genes are TRBV14 and TRBJ2-2, with D perhaps TRBD2 (6 bases). Trimming stripped 3 bases from V and 4 bases from J, with 15 bases between. The CDR3 consists of 16 residues. The germline gives CDR1 SGHDN, CDR2 FVKESK.